One sample yielded the 18 T cell receptor beta chains listed below, sequenced in a study of blood T cell repertoires in COVID-19. Here immunoSEQ multiplex PCR was the method, and the copy in TCRdb shows in-frame clones only, minus some. The data show a few hundred thousand clones, roughly 89% seen once. Material for sequencing was PBMCs or T cells enriched from blood (not recorded which). The receptors here all came from a woman between 18 and 29 years old with acute COVID-19.

The DNA of the CDR3 is TGTGCCAGCAATCACAGCCCTACCTACGAGCAGTACTTC. Residues: CASNHSPTYEQYF. V is TRBV12-3 or TRBV12-4 and J is TRBJ2-7; D gene unclear. CDR3 length equals 13 residues. Trimming shortened V by 7 bases and J by 2 bases, and 12 bases separated the two germline ends.

V is TRBV6-5 and J is TRBJ1-5; D gene unclear. Germline CDR1 is MNHEY and CDR2 is SVGAGI. Trimming left V 2 bases short and J 6 bases short, with 5 bases between. This CDR3 region has 12 residues. In DNA, the CDR3 is TGTGCCAGCAGTTACCCGTTTCAGCCCCAGCATTTT. Translated: CASSYPFQPQHF.

The rearrangement joins TRBV7-2 to TRBJ2-7; D not resolved. There are 15 residues in the CDR3. In germline, CDR1 is SGHTA, CDR2 FQGNSA. V lost 1 base, J lost 3 bases, and 13 bases lay in between. CDR3 sequence: CASSLGQFTFYEQYF. CDR3 coding DNA: TGTGCCAGCAGCTTAGGGCAGTTCACCTTCTACGAGCAGTACTTC. The full variable domain, rest sourced from reference TRBV7-2 and TRBJ2-7, is GAGVSQSPSNKVTEKGKDVELRCDPISGHTALYWYRQSLGQGLEFLIYFQGNSAPDKSGLPSDRFSAERTGGSVSTLTIQRTQQEDSAVYLCASSLGQFTFYEQYFGPGTRLTVT.

The V gene is TRBV27, the J gene TRBJ2-1; tentative D call: TRBD2 (5 bases). Germline CDR1 MNHEY, CDR2 SMNVEV (reference sequence). The CDR3 contains 15 residues. With 5 bases removed from V and 1 base from J, the gap between germline ends came to 12 bases. CDR3 bases: TGTGCCAGCAGTGCTCGACCGGGATCCTACAATGAGCAGTTCTTC. Its translation: CASSARPGSYNEQFF.

The J gene is TRBJ1-2, the V gene TRBV7-3; D possibly corresponds to TRBD1 (6 bases). Trimming removed 3 bases from V and 5 bases from J, with 10 bases in between. There are 13 residues in the CDR3. CDR1 SGHTA and CDR2 FQGTGA come from the germline V gene. The CDR3 loop reads CASSFARGYGYTF. Written as DNA, the CDR3 is TGTGCCAGCAGCTTCGCCAGGGGATATGGCTACACCTTC.

The chain employs TRBV5-6 and TRBJ1-1, with unresolved D. The germline V and J ends were trimmed by 1 base and 1 base, with 5 bases remaining between them. The CDR3 sequence is 13 residues long. Germline values: CDR1 SGHDT, CDR2 YYEEEE. The CDR3 loop is CASSLSQNTEAFF. DNA for the CDR3: TGTGCCAGCAGCTTGTCACAGAACACTGAAGCTTTCTTT.

The chain's CDR3 is CASSPPTALTGGYTF. The CDR3 DNA is TGTGCCAGCAGCCCGCCGACAGCGCTGACTGGTGGCTACACCTTC. The rearrangement links TRBV28 to TRBJ1-2; possibly TRBD1 for D (5 bases). V dropped 6 bases and J dropped 7 bases, with 21 bases sitting between them. Germline CDR1 MDHEN, CDR2 SYDVKM. CDR3 size: 15 residues.

J is TRBJ2-4 and V is TRBV28, with unresolved D. This CDR3 is built from 16 residues. In germline, CDR1 is MDHEN, CDR2 SYDVKM. Trimming removed 5 bases from V and 0 bases from J, with 14 bases in between. CDR3 region: CASSNPIELAKNIQYF. For the CDR3, the DNA is TGTGCCAGCAGTAATCCTATAGAGCTAGCCAAAAACATTCAGTACTTC.

This chain connects TRBV6-5 to TRBJ2-7; 14 bases agree with TRBD2. V lost 6 bases, J lost 3 bases, and 4 bases stayed unmatched. Germline V gives CDR1 MNHEY, CDR2 SVGAGI. The CDR3 totals 15 residues. CDR3 protein: CASSPGLAGDYEQYF. The CDR3 bases are TGTGCCAGCAGCCCGGGACTAGCGGGAGACTACGAGCAGTACTTC.

The chain employs TRBV28 and TRBJ1-4, with D perhaps TRBD1 (6 bases). The CDR3 runs to 17 residues. Trimming removed 2 bases at V and 7 bases at J, with 20 bases between. The germline CDR1 and CDR2 sequences are MDHEN and SYDVKM. The CDR3 loop reads CASSLPQLTGKGEKLFF. CDR3 DNA: TGTGCCAGCAGTTTACCCCAGCTTACAGGGAAAGGTGAAAAACTGTTTTTT.

This clone was picked up a small number of times. The V and J genes are TRBV9 and TRBJ1-1; the D gene is possibly TRBD1 (6 bases). Germline V CDR1 and CDR2: SGDLS, YYNGEE. The CDR3 extends over 15 amino acids. V was pared by 0 bases and J by 5 bases, with 14 bases between. DNA of the CDR3: TGTGCCAGCAGCGTAGCCAGGGGCGGGTTGACTGAAGCTTTCTTT. Translating it yields CASSVARGGLTEAFF.

This clone was counted once. The chain carries TRBV28 and TRBJ1-1, with 9 bases fitting TRBD1. Germline V gene data show CDR1 as MDHEN and CDR2 as SYDVKM. The CDR3 is made up of 13 amino acids. With V trimmed by 4 bases and J by 7 bases, 4 bases remained unmatched. The CDR3 region has the DNA TGTGCCAGCAGTTCGGGACAGGGAATTGAAGCTTTCTTT. It codes for CASSSGQGIEAFF. Drawing the rest from reference TRBV28 and TRBJ1-1, the complete variable domain is DVKVTQSSRYLVKRTGEKVFLECVQDMDHENMFWYRQDPGLGLRLIYFSYDVKMKEKGDIPEGYSVSREKKERFSLILESASTNQTSMYLCASSSGQGIEAFFGQGTRLTVV.

The gene calls are TRBV19 and TRBJ2-1; 12 bases match TRBD1. This CDR3 comprises 16 residues. V shed 6 bases, J shed 7 bases, and the junction held 10 bases outside the gene matches. Per germline, CDR1 LNHDA and CDR2 SQIVND (reference sequence). The CDR3 is CASRARGQGAKNEQFF. The CDR3 bases are TGTGCCAGTAGAGCAAGGGGACAGGGGGCGAAGAATGAGCAGTTCTTC.

The chain combines TRBV12-3 or TRBV12-4 with TRBJ1-3; D remains ambiguous. This CDR3 is 13 amino acids long. The ends were cut back, 7 bases at V and 0 bases at J, with 7 bases in the middle. CDR3 nucleotide sequence: TGTGCCAGCACCACAGACTCTGGAAACACCATATATTTT. This translates into CASTTDSGNTIYF.

In this sample, this clone turned up once. The chain uses TRBV28 and TRBJ1-5; TRBD1 is a possible D gene (6 bases). V lost 1 base and J lost 3, with 10 bases in between. There are 15 residues in the CDR3. Germline CDR1 is MDHEN and CDR2 is SYDVKM. As DNA, the CDR3 is TGTGCCAGCAGTTTATCTACAGGGTACAATCAGCCCCAGCATTTT. It is translated as CASSLSTGYNQPQHF.

The chain recombines TRBV7-2 with TRBJ1-2; 10 positions agree with TRBD1. V shed 0 bases, J shed 4 bases, and the junction held 2 bases outside the gene matches. The CDR3 is 15 amino acids. Per the germline V gene, CDR1 is SGHTA and CDR2 is FQGNSA. CDR3 protein: CASSLAGDRGYGYTF. The CDR3 DNA reads TGTGCCAGCAGCTTAGCAGGGGACAGGGGCTATGGCTACACCTTC.

The chain is built from TRBV9 and TRBJ1-4; maybe TRBD1 (6 bases). With 0 bases removed from V and 7 bases from J, the gap between germline ends came to 13 bases. The CDR3 is made up of 15 amino acids. Germline V gene lookup returns CDR1 SGDLS and CDR2 YYNGEE. This CDR3 reads CASSVGQGQGEKLFF. The DNA for the CDR3 is TGTGCCAGCAGCGTAGGGCAGGGGCAGGGTGAAAAACTGTTTTTT.

The rearrangement joins TRBV11-3 to TRBJ2-1; 8 bases map to TRBD2. The CDR3 sequence is 16 residues long. Germline CDR1 and CDR2: SGHNT and YENEEA. V lost 0 bases and J lost 10; bases outside the gene matches: 11. CDR3 protein: CASSLESGGFGGEQFF. CDR3 nucleotide sequence: TGTGCCAGCAGCTTAGAAAGCGGGGGCTTTGGGGGCGAGCAGTTCTTC.